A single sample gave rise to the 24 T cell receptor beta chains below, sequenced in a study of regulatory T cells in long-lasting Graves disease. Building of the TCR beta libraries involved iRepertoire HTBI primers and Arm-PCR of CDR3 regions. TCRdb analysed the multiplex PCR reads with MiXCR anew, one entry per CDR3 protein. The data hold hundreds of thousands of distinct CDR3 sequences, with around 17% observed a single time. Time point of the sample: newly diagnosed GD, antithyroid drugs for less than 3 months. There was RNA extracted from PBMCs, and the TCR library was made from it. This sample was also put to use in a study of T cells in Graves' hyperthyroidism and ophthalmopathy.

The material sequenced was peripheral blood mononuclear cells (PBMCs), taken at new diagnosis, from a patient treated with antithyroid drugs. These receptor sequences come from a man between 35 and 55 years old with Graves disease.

Here the CDR3 DNA reads TGTGCCAGCAGTTACGGGACTAGCTGGGCGAACACCGGGGAGCTGTTTTTT. This gives the protein CASSYGTSWANTGELFF. The rearrangement links TRBV6-2 or TRBV6-3 to TRBJ2-2; 9 positions agree with TRBD2. The germline V gene encodes CDR1 MNHEY and CDR2 SVGEGT. The V gene end was trimmed by 2 bases and the J gene end by 0 bases; junction bases not matched to a gene: 4. This CDR3 is 17 amino acids long.

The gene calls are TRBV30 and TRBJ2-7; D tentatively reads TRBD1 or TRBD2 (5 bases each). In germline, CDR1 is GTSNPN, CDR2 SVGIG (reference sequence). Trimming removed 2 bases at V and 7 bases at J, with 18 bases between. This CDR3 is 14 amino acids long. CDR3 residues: CAWSRDGTSREQYF. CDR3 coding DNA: TGTGCCTGGAGTAGGGACGGAACGTCTCGGGAGCAGTACTTC.

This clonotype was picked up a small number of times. The CDR3 coding sequence is TGTGCCACCAGCAGAGACCCAGAGCAGCCCCAGCATTTT. Protein sequence: CATSRDPEQPQHF. This chain joins TRBV15 and TRBJ1-5; D gene unclear. The CDR3 is made up of 13 amino acids. In germline, CDR1 is LNHNV, CDR2 YYDKDF (reference sequence). V lost 0 bases and J 7 bases, leaving 7 bases between the germline ends.

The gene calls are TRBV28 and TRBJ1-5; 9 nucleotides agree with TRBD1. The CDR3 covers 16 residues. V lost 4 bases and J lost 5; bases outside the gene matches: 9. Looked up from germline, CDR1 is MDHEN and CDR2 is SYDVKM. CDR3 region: CASSSGPGQGYQPQHF. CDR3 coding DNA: TGTGCCAGCAGTTCCGGGCCGGGACAGGGCTATCAGCCCCAGCATTTT.

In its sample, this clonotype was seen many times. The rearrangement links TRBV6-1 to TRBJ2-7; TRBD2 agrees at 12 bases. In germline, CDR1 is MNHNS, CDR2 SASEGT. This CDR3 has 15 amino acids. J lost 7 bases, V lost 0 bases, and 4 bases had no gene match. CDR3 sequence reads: CASSEAASGGVEQYF. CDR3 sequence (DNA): TGTGCCAGCAGTGAAGCTGCTAGCGGGGGGGTGGAGCAGTACTTC.

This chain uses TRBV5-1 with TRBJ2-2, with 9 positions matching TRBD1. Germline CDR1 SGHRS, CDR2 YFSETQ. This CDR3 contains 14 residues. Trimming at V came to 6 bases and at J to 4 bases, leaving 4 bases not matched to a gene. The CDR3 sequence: CASKGQGGTGELFF. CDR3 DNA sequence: TGCGCCAGCAAGGGACAGGGCGGCACCGGGGAGCTGTTTTTT.

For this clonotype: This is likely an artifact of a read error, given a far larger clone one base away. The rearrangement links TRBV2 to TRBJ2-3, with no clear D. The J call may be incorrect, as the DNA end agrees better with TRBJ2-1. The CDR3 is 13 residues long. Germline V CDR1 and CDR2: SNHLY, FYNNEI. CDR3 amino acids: CASRVESTSEQFF. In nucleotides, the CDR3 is TGTGCCAGCAGAGTCGAGTCGACGAGTGAGCAGTTCTTC.

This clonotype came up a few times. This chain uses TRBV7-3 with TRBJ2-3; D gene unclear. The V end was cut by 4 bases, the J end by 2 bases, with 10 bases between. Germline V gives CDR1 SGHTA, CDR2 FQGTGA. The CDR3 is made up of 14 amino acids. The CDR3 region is CASSSNTYTDTQYF. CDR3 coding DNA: TGTGCCAGCAGCTCCAACACCTACACAGATACGCAGTATTTT. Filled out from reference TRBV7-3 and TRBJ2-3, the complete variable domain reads GAGVSQTPSNKVTEKGKYVELRCDPISGHTALYWYRQSLGQGPEFLIYFQGTGAADDSGLPNDRFFAVRPEGSVSTLKIQRTERGDSAVYLCASSSNTYTDTQYFGPGTRLTVL.

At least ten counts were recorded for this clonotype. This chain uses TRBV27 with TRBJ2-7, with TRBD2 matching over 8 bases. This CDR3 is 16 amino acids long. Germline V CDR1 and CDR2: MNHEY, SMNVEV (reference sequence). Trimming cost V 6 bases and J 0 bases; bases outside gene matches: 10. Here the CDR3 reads CASSRVSGAYSYEQYF. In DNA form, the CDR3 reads TGTGCCAGCAGCAGGGTTAGCGGGGCTTACTCCTACGAGCAGTACTTC.

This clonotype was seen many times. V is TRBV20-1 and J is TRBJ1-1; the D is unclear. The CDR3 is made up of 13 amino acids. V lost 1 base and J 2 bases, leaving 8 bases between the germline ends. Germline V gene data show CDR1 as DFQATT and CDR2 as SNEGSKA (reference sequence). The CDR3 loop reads CSARGAVNTEAFF. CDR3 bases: TGCAGTGCTAGAGGGGCAGTTAACACTGAAGCTTTCTTT.

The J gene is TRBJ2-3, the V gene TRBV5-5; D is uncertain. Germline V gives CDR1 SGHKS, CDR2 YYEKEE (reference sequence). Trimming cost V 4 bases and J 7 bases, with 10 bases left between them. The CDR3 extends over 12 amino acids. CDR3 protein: CASSVGGNTQYF. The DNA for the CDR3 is TGTGCCAGCAGCGTGGGTGGCAATACGCAGTATTTT.

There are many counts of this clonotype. The CDR3 region is CASSPWSARTVSYEQYF. The CDR3 DNA follows: TGTGCCAGCTCACCTTGGTCGGCGAGGACAGTCTCCTACGAGCAGTACTTC. The V call is TRBV18, the J call TRBJ2-7, with D possibly being TRBD1 (6 bases). V lost 3 bases and J lost 0, with 18 bases in between. This CDR3 is built from 17 residues. Germline CDR1 is KGHSH and CDR2 is LQKENI.

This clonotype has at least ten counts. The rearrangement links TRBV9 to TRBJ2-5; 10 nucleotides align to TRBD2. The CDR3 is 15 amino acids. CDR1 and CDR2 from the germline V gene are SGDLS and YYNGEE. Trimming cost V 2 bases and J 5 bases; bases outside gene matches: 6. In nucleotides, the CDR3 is TGTGCCAGCAGCGTCCTAGCGGGGGTGGGTGAGACCCAGTACTTC. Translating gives CASSVLAGVGETQYF. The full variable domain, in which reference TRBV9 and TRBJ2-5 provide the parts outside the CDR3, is DSGVTQTPKHLITATGQRVTLRCSPRSGDLSVYWYQQSLDQGLQFLIQYYNGEERAKGNILERFSAQQFPDLHSELNLSSLELGDSALYFCASSVLAGVGETQYFGPGTRLLVL.

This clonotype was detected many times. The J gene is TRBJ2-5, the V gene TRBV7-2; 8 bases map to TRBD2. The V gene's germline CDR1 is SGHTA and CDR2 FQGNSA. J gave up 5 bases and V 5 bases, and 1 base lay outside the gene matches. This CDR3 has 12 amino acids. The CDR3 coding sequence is TGTGCCAGCAGCCCTAGCGGGGAGACCCAGTACTTC. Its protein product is CASSPSGETQYF.

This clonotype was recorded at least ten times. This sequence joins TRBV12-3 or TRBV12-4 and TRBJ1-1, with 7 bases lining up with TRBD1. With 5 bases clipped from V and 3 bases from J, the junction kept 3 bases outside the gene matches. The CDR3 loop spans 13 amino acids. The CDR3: CASSQDRYTEAFF. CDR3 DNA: TGTGCCAGCAGTCAGGACAGGTACACTGAAGCTTTCTTT.

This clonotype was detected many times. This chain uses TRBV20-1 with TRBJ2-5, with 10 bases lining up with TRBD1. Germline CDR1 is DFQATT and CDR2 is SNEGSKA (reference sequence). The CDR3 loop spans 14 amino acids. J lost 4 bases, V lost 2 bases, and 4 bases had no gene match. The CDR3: CSARKDRGRETQYF. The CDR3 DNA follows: TGCAGTGCTAGAAAAGACAGGGGGCGAGAGACCCAGTACTTC.

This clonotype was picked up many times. CDR3 sequence: CASGLNDIRQRTQYF. CDR3 nucleotides: TGTGCTAGTGGTTTGAACGACATACGCCAGCGGACCCAGTACTTC. The chain combines TRBV12-5 with TRBJ2-5; the D is unclear. The CDR3 spans 15 residues. The germline V gene encodes CDR1 LGHNT and CDR2 FRNRAP. The V end was cut by 2 bases, the J end by 7 bases, with 17 bases between.

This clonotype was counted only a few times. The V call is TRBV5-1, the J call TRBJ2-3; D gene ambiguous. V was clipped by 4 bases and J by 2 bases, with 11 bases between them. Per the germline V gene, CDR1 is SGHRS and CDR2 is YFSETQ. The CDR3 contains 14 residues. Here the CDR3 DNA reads TGCGCCAGCAGCCTTGGACGGGTCACAGATACGCAGTATTTT. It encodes CASSLGRVTDTQYF.

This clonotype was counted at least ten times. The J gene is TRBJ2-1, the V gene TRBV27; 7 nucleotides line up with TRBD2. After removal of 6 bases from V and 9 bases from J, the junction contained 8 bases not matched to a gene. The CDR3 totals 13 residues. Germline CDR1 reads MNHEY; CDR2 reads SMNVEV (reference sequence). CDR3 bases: TGTGCCAGCAGAGCCGGACTAGAGGGTGAGCAGTTCTTC. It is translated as CASRAGLEGEQFF.

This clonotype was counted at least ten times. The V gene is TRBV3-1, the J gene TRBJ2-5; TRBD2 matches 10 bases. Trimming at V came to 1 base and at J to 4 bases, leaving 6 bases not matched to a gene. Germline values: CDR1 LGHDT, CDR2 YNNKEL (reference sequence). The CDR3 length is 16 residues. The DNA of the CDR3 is TGTGCCAGCAGCCAAGCCTCTAGCGGGGGTGGAGAGACCCAGTACTTC. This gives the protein CASSQASSGGGETQYF.

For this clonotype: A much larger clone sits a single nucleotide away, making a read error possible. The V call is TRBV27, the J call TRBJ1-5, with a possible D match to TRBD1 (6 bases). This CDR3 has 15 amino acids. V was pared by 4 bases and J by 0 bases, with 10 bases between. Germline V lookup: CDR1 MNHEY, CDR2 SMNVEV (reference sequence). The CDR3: CASSSDSYSNQPQHF. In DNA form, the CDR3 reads TGTGCCAGCAGTTCGGACAGCTATAGCAATCAGCCCCAGCATTTT.

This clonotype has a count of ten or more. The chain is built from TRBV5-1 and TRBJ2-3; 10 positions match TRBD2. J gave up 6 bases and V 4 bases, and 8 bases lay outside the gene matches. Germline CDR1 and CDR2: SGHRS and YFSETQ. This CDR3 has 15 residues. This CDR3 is CASSKGTSETDTQYF. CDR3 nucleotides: TGCGCCAGCAGCAAGGGGACTAGCGAGACCGATACGCAGTATTTT. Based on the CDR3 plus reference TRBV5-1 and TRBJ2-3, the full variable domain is KAGVTQTPRYLIKTRGQQVTLSCSPISGHRSVSWYQQTPGQGLQFLFEYFSETQRNKGNFPGRFSGRQFSNSRSEMNVSTLELGDSALYLCASSKGTSETDTQYFGPGTRLTVL.

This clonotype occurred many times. CDR3 coding DNA: TGTGCCAGCAGCGCTCCAGGGTTGTACGAGCAGTACTTC. It specifies CASSAPGLYEQYF. The rearrangement links TRBV6-1 to TRBJ2-7; perhaps TRBD1 as D (5 bases). The germline V gene encodes CDR1 MNHNS and CDR2 SASEGT. CDR3 length equals 13 residues. V shed 6 bases and J shed 4 bases, with 13 bases lying between them.

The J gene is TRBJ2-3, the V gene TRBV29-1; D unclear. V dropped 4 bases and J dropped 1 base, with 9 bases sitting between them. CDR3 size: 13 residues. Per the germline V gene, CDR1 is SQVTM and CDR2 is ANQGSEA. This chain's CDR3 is CSVVPMGTDTQYF. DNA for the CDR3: TGCAGCGTTGTACCGATGGGCACAGATACGCAGTATTTT.